The T cell receptor beta chain described here comes from a study of PD-L1 blockade in urothelial cancer. Across the study: Of prior chemotherapy regimens, patients had received between 0 and 3. Specimens of blood held a median count of about 150,000 T cells.

The assay was immunoSEQ multiplex PCR, and TCRdb's table has in-frame clones only and misses some. This table holds more than 85,000 clones, about nine tenths found once. Patients' urothelial carcinoma was locally advanced or metastatic. Trimming shortened V by 0 bases and J by 9 bases, and 10 bases separated the two germline ends. The CDR3 loop spans 13 amino acids. The germline V gene encodes CDR1 SGDLS and CDR2 YYNGEE. Specimen: PBMCs, collected around atezolizumab (anti-PD-L1) treatment. The V call is TRBV9, the J call TRBJ1-3, with D possibly being TRBD1 (6 bases). This clonotype was sampled from an elderly woman with urothelial cancer. For the CDR3, the DNA is TGTGCCAGCAGCGTAGAGGGGGACACCACCATATATTTT. It is translated as CASSVEGDTTIYF.